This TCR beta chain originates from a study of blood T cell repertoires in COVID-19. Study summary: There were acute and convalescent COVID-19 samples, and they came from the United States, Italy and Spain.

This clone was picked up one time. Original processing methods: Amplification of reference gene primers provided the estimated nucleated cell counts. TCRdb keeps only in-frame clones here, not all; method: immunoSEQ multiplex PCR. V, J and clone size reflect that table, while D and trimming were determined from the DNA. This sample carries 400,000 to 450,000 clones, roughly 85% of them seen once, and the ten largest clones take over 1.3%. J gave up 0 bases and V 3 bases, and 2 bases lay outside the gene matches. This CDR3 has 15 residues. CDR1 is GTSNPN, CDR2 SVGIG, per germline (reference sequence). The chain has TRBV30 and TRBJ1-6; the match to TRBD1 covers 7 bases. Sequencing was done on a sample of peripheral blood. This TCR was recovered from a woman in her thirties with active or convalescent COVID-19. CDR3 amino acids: CAWRGQSSYNSPLHF. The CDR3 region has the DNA TGTGCCTGGAGGGGACAGAGCTCCTATAATTCACCCCTCCACTTT. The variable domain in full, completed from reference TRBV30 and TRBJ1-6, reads SQTIHQWPATLVQPVGSPLSLECTVEGTSNPNLYWYRQAAGRGLQLLFYSVGIGQISSEVPQNLSASRPQDRQFILSSKKLLLSDSGFYLCAWRGQSSYNSPLHFGNGTRLTVT.